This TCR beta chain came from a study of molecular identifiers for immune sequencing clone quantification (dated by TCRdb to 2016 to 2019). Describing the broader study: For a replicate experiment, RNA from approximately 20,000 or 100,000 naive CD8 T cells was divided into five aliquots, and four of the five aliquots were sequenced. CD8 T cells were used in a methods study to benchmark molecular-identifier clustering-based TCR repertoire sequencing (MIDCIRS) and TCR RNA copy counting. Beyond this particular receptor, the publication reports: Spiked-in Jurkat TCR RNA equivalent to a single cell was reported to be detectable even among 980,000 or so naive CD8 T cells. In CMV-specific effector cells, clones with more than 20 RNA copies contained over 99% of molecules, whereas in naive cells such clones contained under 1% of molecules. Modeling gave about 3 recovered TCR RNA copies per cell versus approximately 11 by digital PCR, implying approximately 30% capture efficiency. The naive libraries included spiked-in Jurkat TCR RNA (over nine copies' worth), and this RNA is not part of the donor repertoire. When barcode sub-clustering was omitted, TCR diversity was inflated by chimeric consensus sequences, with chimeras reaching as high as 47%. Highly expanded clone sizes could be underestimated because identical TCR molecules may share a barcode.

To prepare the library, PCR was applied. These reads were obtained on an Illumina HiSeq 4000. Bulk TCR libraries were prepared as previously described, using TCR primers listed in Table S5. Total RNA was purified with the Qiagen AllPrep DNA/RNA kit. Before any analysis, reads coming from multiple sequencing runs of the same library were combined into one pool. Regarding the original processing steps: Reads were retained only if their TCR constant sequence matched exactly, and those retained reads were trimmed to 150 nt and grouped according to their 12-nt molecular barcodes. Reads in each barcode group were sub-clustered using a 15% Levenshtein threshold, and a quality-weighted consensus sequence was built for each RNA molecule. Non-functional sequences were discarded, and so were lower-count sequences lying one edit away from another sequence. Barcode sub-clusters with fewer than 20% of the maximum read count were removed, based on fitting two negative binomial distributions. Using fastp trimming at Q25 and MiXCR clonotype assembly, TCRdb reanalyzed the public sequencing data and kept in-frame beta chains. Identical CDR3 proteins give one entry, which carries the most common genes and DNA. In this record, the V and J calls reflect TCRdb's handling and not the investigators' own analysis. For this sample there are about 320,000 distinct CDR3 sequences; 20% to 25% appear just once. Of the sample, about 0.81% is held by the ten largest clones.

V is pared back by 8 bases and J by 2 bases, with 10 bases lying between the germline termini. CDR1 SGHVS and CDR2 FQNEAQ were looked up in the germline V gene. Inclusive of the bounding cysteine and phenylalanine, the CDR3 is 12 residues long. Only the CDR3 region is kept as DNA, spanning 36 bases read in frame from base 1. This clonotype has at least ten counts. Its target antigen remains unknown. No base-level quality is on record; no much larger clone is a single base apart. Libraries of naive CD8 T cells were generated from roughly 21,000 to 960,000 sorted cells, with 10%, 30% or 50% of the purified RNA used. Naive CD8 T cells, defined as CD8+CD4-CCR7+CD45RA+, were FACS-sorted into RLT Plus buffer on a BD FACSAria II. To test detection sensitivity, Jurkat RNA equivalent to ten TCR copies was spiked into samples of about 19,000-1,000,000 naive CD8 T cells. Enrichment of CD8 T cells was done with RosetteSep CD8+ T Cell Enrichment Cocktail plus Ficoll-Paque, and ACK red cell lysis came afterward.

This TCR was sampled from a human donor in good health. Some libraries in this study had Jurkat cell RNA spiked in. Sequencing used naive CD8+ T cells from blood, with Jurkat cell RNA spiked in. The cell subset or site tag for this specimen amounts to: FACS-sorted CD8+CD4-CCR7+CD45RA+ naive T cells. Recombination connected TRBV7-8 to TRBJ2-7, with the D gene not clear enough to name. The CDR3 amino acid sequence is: CASVGGAYEQYF. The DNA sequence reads TGTGCCAGCGTAGGTGGGGCCTACGAGCAGTACTTC. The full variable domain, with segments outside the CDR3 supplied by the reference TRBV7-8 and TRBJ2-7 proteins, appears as GAGVSQSPRYKVAKRGQDVALRCDPISGHVSLFWYQQALGQGPEFLTYFQNEAQLDKSGLPSDRFFAERPEGSVSTLKIQRTQQEDSAVYLCASVGGAYEQYFGPGTRLTVT.